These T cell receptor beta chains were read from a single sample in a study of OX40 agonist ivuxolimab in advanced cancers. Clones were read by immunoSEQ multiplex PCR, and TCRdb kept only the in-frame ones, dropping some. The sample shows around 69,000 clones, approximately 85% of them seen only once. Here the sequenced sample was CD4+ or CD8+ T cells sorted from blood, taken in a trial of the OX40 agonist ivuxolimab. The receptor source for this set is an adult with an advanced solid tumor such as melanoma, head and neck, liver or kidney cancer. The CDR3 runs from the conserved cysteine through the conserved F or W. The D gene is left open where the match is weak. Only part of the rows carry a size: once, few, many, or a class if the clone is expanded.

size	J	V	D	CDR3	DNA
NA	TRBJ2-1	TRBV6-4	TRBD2	CASSPGTSGKRGQFF	TGTGCCAGCAGTCCCGGGACTAGCGGGAAACGGGGGCAGTTCTTC
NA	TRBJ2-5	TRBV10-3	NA	CAISDQGETQYF	TGTGCCATCAGTGACCAGGGGGAGACCCAGTACTTC
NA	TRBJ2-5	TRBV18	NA	CASSPQGQETQYF	TGTGCCAGCTCACCACAGGGGCAAGAGACCCAGTACTTC
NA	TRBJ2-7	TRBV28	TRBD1	CASTILGTGDYEQYF	TGTGCCAGCACCATACTCGGGACAGGGGACTACGAGCAGTACTTC
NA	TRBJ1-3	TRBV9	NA	CASSPSGNTIYF	TGTGCCAGCAGTCCTTCTGGAAACACCATATATTTT
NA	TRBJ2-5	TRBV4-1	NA	CASRAGSTETQYF	TGCGCCAGCAGGGCAGGCAGCACTGAGACCCAGTACTTC
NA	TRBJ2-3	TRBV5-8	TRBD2	CASSVAGVGRDTQYF	TGTGCCAGCAGCGTAGCGGGAGTTGGGCGGGATACGCAGTATTTT
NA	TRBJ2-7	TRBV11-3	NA	CASSFQMREQYF	TGTGCCAGCAGCTTTCAAATGCGCGAGCAGTACTTC
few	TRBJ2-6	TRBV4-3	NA	CASSPRLQGAGANVLTF	TGCGCCAGCAGCCCGAGACTACAGGGTGCAGGGGCCAACGTCCTGACTTTC
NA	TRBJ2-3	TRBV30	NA	CAWIVSGPRHSDTQYF	TGTGCCTGGATCGTTTCTGGACCCCGGCATTCCGATACGCAGTATTTT
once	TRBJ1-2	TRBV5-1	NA	CASRGGLLYGYTF	TGCGCCAGCCGAGGGGGACTACTCTATGGCTACACCTTC
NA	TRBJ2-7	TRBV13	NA	CASSLVQKRQSYEQYF	TGTGCCAGCAGCTTAGTCCAGAAGAGACAGTCCTACGAGCAGTACTTC
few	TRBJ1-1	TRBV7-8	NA	CASSFSLEGVTEAFF	TGTGCCAGCAGCTTTTCCCTCGAGGGGGTCACTGAAGCTTTCTTT
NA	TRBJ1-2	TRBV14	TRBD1	CASSPRDRGYGYTF	TGTGCCAGCAGCCCTCGGGACAGGGGATATGGCTACACCTTC
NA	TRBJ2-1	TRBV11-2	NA	CASSSPRGVSYNEQFF	TGTGCCAGCAGCTCCCCTAGGGGAGTCTCCTACAATGAGCAGTTCTTC
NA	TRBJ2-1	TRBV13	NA	CASSYATTGALDNEQFF	TGTGCCAGCAGCTACGCCACCACGGGGGCGCTTGACAATGAGCAGTTCTTC
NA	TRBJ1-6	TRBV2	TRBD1	CASSWDSYNSPLHF	TGTGCCAGCAGCTGGGACAGCTATAATTCACCCCTCCACTTT
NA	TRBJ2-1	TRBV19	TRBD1	CATSRDSFYNEQFF	TGTGCCACCTCCCGGGACAGCTTTTACAATGAGCAGTTCTTC
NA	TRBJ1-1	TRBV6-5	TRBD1	CASSRDRGFNAEAFF	TGTGCCAGCAGTCGGGACAGGGGATTTAACGCTGAAGCTTTCTTT
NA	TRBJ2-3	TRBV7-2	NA	CASSPLINTQYF	TGTGCCAGCAGCCCCCTAATAAATACGCAGTATTTT
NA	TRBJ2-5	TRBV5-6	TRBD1	CASSPTGALQETQYF	TGTGCCAGCAGCCCTACAGGGGCCCTCCAAGAGACCCAGTACTTC
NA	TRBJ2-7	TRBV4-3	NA	CASSQDPKGREQYF	TGCGCCAGCAGCCAAGACCCGAAGGGGCGCGAGCAGTACTTC
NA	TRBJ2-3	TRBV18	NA	CASSPPGTDTQYF	TGTGCCAGCTCACCACCGGGCACAGATACGCAGTATTTT
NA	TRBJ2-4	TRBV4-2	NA	CASSQEGAAKNIQYF	TGTGCCAGCAGCCAAGAGGGGGCGGCCAAAAACATTCAGTACTTC
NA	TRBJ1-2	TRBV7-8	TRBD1	CASSSTGGYGYTF	TGTGCCAGCAGCTCAACAGGGGGCTATGGCTACACCTTC
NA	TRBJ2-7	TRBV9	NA	CASSVVAGTSYEQYF	TGTGCCAGCAGCGTAGTAGCAGGAACCTCCTACGAGCAGTACTTC
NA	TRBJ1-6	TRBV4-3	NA	CASSQERWIGAAPLHF	TGCGCCAGCAGCCAAGAGAGGTGGATAGGAGCGGCACCCCTCCACTTT
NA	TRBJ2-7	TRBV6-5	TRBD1	CASSYSRDSAHEQYF	TGTGCCAGCAGTTACTCCCGGGACAGTGCGCACGAGCAGTACTTC
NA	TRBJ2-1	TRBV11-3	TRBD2	CASSPWTSGRAYNEQFF	TGTGCCAGCAGCCCCTGGACTAGCGGGAGGGCCTACAATGAGCAGTTCTTC
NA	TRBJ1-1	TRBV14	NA	CASSHSPSGNTEAFF	TGTGCCAGCAGCCATTCACCATCGGGGAACACTGAAGCTTTCTTT
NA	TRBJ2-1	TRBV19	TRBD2	CASSNLAGGFYNEQFF	TGTGCCAGTAGTAACCTAGCGGGGGGGTTCTACAATGAGCAGTTCTTC
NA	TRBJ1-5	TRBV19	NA	CASSPIRGNQPQHF	TGTGCCAGTAGTCCAATACGGGGCAATCAGCCCCAGCATTTT
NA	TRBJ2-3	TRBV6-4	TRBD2	CASSLTSGNQDTQYF	TGTGCCAGCAGTTTGACTAGCGGGAACCAAGATACGCAGTATTTT
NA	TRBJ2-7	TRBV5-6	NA	CASSRGTYEQYF	TGTGCCAGCAGCAGGGGCACTTACGAGCAGTACTTC
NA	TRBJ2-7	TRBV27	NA	CASSLIGPTYEQYF	TGTGCCAGCAGTTTAATTGGTCCTACCTACGAGCAGTACTTC
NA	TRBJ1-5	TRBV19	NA	CASRTADNQPQHF	TGTGCCAGTAGGACGGCCGACAATCAGCCCCAGCATTTT
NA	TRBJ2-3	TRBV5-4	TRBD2	CASSPSERGATDTQYF	TGTGCCAGCAGCCCGTCGGAGCGGGGGGCTACAGATACGCAGTATTTT
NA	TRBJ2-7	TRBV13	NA	CASSLRSGLYEQYF	TGTGCCAGCAGCTTGCGAAGCGGGCTATACGAGCAGTACTTC
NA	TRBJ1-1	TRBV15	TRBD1	CATSRDRDSFLRDTEAFF	TGTGCCACCAGCAGAGATCGGGACAGCTTTCTTAGGGACACTGAAGCTTTCTTT
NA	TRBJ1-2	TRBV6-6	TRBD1	CASSYSTGGNGYTF	TGTGCCAGCAGTTACTCGACAGGGGGTAACGGCTACACCTTC
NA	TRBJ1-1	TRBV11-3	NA	CASSLELAANTEAFF	TGTGCCAGCAGCTTAGAGTTGGCGGCGAACACTGAAGCTTTCTTT
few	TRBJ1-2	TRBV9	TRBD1	CASSAPDRDSLNYGYTF	TGTGCCAGCAGCGCTCCAGACCGGGACAGCCTTAACTATGGCTACACCTTC
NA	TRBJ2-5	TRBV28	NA	CASTPWDNQETQYF	TGTGCCAGCACCCCATGGGACAACCAAGAGACCCAGTACTTC
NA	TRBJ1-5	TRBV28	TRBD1	CASRPTGTGFQPQHF	TGTGCCAGCAGACCAACCGGGACAGGGTTTCAGCCCCAGCATTTT
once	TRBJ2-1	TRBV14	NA	CASSQDSEQFF	TGTGCCAGCAGCCAAGACAGTGAGCAGTTCTTC
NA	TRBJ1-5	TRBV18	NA	CASSPGGANGNQPQHF	TGTGCCAGCTCACCTGGGGGGGCTAACGGCAATCAGCCCCAGCATTTT
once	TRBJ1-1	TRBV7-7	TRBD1	CASSFDRGNTEAFF	TGTGCCAGCAGCTTTGACAGGGGAAACACTGAAGCTTTCTTT
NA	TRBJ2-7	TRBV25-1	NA	CASSPPAASYEQYF	TGTGCCAGCAGTCCACCAGCGGCCTCCTACGAGCAGTACTTC
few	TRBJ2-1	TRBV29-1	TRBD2	CSVEEPTSGTNYNEQFF	TGCAGCGTTGAAGAACCAACTAGCGGGACTAACTACAATGAGCAGTTCTTC
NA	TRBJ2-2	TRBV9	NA	CASSVAWTTPTGELFF	TGTGCCAGCAGCGTAGCATGGACTACCCCGACCGGGGAGCTGTTTTTT